This T cell receptor beta chain was profiled in a study of OX40 agonist ivuxolimab in advanced cancers. The CDR3 sequence is 14 residues long. V was clipped by 3 bases and J by 5 bases; unmatched bases: 4. Germline V CDR1 and CDR2: MNHEY, SVGAGI. Using immunoSEQ multiplex PCR, the repertoire was profiled, and TCRdb retains in-frame clones only, with some absent. The sample records over 90,000 clones, roughly 94% being singletons. The sequencing used CD4+ or CD8+ T cells sorted from blood, collected in a trial of the OX40 agonist ivuxolimab. The V and J genes are TRBV6-5 and TRBJ2-3, with 8 bases that match TRBD2. The TCR originated in an adult with an advanced solid tumor such as melanoma, head and neck, liver or kidney cancer. The CDR3 DNA is TGTGCCAGCAGTTATCGGGGGGGCCAAGATACGCAGTATTTT. This translates into CASSYRGGQDTQYF.